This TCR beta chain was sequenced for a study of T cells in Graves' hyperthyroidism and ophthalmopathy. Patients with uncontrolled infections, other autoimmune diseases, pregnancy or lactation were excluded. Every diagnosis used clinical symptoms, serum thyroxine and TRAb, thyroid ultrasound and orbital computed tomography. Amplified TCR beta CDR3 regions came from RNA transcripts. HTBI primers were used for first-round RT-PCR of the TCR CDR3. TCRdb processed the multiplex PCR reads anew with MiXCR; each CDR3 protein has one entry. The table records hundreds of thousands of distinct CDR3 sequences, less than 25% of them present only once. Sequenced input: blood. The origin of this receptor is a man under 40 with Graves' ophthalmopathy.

The CDR3 here is CASSYHGGQETQYF. The CDR3 DNA is TGTGCCAGCAGTTACCACGGCGGCCAAGAGACCCAGTACTTC. The genes are TRBV6-9 and TRBJ2-5; D call uncertain. This CDR3 has 14 residues. Germline V gene sequence: CDR1 MNHGY, CDR2 SVAAGI. Trimming removed 3 bases at V and 1 base at J, with 9 bases between.